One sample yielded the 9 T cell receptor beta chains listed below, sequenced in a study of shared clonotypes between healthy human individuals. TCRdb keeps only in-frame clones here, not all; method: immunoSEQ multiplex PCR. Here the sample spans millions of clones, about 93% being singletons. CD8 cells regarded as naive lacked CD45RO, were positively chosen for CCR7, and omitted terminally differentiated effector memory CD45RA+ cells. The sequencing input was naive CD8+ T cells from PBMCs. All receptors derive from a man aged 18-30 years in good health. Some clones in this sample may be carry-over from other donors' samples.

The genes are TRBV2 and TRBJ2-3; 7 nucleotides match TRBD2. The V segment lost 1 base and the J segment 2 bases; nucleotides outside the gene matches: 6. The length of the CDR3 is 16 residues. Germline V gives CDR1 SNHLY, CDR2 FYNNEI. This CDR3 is CASSEDVRENTDTQYF. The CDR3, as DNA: TGTGCCAGCAGTGAAGATGTGCGGGAGAACACAGATACGCAGTATTTT.

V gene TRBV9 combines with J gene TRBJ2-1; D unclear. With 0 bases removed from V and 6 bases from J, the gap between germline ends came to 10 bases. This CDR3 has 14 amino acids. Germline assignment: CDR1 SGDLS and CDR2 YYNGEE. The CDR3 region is CASSVVGSGNEQFF. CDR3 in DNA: TGTGCCAGCAGCGTAGTGGGGTCTGGCAATGAGCAGTTCTTC.

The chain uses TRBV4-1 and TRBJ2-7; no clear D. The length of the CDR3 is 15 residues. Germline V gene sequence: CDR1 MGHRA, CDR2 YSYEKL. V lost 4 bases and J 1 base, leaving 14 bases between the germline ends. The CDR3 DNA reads TGCGCCAGCAGCCCCGCCCCCGCGGCTTCCTACGAGCAGTACTTC. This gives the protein CASSPAPAASYEQYF.

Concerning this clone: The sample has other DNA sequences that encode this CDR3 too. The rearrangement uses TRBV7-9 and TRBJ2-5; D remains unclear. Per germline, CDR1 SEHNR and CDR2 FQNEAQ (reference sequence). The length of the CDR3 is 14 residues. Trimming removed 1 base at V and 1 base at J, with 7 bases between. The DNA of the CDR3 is TGTGCCAGCAGCTTAGGGGCAGGCCAAGAGACCCAGTACTTC. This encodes CASSLGAGQETQYF.

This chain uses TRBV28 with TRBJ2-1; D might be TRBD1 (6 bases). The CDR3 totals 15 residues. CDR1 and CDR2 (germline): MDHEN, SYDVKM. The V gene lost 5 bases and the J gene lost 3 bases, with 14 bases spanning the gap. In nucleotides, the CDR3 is TGTGCCAGCAGTCAGGGGATCGAGGGCTACAATGAGCAGTTCTTC. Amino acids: CASSQGIEGYNEQFF. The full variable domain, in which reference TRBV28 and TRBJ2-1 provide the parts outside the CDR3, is DVKVTQSSRYLVKRTGEKVFLECVQDMDHENMFWYRQDPGLGLRLIYFSYDVKMKEKGDIPEGYSVSREKKERFSLILESASTNQTSMYLCASSQGIEGYNEQFFGPGTRLTVL.

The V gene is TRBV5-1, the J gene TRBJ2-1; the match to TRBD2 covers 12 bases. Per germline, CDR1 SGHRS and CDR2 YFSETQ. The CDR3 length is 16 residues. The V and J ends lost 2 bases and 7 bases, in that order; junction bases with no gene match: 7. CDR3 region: CASSLGTSGPSNEQFF. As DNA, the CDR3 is TGCGCCAGCAGCTTAGGGACTAGCGGGCCCTCGAATGAGCAGTTCTTC. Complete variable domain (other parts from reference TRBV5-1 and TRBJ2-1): KAGVTQTPRYLIKTRGQQVTLSCSPISGHRSVSWYQQTPGQGLQFLFEYFSETQRNKGNFPGRFSGRQFSNSRSEMNVSTLELGDSALYLCASSLGTSGPSNEQFFGPGTRLTVL.

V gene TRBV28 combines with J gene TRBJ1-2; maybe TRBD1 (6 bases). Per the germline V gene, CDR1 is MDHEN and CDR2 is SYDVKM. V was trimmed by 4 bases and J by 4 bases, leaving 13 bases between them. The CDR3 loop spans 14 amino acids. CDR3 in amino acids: CASSSIDRSYGYTF. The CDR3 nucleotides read TGTGCCAGCAGTTCGATAGACAGGAGCTATGGCTACACCTTC.

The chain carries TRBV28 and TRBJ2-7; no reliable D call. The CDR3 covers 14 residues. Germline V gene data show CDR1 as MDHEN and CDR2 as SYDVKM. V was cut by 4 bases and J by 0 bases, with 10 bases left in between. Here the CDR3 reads CASSYGRSSYEQYF. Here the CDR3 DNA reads TGTGCCAGCAGTTATGGCAGGTCCTCCTACGAGCAGTACTTC.

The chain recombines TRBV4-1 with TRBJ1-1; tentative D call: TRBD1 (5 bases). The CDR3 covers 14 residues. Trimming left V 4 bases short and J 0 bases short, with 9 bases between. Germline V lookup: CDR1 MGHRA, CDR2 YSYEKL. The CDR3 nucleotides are TGCGCCAGCAGCCTTGGACACCTGAACACTGAAGCTTTCTTT. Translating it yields CASSLGHLNTEAFF.